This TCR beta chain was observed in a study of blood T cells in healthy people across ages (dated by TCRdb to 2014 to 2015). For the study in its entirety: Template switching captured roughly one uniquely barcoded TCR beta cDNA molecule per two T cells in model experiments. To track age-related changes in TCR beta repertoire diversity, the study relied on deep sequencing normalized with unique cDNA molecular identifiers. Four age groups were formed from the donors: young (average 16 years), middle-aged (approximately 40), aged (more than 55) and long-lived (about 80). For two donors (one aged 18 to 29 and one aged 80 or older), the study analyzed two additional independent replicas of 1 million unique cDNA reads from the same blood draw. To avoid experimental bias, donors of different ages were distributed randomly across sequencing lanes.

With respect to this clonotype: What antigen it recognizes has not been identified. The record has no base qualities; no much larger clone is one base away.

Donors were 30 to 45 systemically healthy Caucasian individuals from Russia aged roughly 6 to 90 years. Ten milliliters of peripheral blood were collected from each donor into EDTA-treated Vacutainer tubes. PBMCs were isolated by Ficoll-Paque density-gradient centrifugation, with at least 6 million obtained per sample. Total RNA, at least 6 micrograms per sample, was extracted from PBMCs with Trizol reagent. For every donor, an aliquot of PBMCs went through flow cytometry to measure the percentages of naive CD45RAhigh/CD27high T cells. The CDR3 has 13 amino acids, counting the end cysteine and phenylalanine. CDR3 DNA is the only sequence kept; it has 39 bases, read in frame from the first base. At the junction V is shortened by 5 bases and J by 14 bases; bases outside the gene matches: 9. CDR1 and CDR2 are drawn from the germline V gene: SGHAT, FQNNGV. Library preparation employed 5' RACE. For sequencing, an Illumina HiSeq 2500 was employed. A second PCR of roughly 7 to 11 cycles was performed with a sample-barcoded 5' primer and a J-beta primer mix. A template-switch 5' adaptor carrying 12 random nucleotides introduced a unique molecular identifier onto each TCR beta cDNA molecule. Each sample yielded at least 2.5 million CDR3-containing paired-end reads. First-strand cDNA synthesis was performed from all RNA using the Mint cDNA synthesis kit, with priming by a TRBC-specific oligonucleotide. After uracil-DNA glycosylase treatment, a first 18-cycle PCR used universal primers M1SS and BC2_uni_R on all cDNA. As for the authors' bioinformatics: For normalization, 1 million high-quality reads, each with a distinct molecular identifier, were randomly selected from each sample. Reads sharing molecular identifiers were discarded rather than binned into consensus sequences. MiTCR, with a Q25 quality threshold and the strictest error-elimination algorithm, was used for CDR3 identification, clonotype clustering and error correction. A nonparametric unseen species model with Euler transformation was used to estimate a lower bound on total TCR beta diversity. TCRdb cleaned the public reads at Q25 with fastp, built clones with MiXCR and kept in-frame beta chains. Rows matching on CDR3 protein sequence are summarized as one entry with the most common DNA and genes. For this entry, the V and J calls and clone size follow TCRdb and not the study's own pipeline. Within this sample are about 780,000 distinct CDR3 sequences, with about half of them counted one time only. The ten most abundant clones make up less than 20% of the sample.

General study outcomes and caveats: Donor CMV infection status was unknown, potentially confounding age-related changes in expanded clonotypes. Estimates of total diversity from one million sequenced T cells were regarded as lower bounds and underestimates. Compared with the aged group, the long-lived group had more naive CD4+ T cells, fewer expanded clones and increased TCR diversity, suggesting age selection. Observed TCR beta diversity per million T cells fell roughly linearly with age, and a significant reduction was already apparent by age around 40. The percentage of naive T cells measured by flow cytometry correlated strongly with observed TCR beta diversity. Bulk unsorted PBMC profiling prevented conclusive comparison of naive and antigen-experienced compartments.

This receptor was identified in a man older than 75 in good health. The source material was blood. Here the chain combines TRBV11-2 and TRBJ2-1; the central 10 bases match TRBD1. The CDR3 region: CASSKDPGTGEFF. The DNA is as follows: TGTGCCAGCAGCAAAGATCCCGGGACAGGGGAGTTCTTC.